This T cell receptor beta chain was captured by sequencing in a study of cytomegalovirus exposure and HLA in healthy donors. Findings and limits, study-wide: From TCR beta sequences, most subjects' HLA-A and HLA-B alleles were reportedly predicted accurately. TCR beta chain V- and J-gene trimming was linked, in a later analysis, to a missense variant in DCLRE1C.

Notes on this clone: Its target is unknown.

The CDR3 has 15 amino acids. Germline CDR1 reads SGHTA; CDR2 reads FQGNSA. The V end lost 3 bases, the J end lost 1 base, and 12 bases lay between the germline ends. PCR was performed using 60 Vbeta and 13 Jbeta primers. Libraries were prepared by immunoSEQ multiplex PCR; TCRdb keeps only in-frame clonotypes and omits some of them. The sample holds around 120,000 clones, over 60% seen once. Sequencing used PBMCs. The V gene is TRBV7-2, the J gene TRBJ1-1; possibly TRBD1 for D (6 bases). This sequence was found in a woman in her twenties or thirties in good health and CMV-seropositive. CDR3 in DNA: TGTGCCAGCAGCTTCGCCCGCAGGGGGAACACTGAAGCTTTCTTT. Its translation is CASSFARRGNTEAFF.